Each of the 3 T cell receptor beta chains below was sequenced from the same sample in a study of blood T cell repertoires in COVID-19. This table comes from immunoSEQ multiplex PCR, and its TCRdb copy is limited to in-frame clones, with some not included. The repertoire includes about 360,000 clones, 65% to 85% of them detected once, and just under 3% sits in the top ten. Sequenced input: peripheral blood. The receptors come from a man aged 25 to 40 with active or convalescent COVID-19.

This chain connects TRBV7-9 to TRBJ2-5; no definite D call. V was trimmed by 5 bases and J by 2 bases, leaving 3 bases between them. The V gene's germline CDR1 is SEHNR and CDR2 FQNEAQ (reference sequence). The CDR3 is made up of 11 amino acids. CDR3 amino acids: CASSRQETQYF. The CDR3 coding sequence is TGTGCCAGCAGCCGGCAAGAGACCCAGTACTTC.

This chain uses TRBV28 with TRBJ2-5; 8 bases align to TRBD1. This CDR3 has 18 residues. With 3 bases clipped from V and 5 bases from J, the junction kept 17 bases outside the gene matches. Germline CDR1 reads MDHEN; CDR2 reads SYDVKM. The CDR3 DNA is TGTGCCAGCAGTTTCTTTATATCGGACAGGGACGTGTTTGAGACCCAGTACTTC. Protein product: CASSFFISDRDVFETQYF.

Concerning this clone itself: Other DNA sequences in this specimen translate into the identical CDR3. This chain connects TRBV6-1 to TRBJ2-3, with 9 bases aligning to TRBD2. Germline V gives CDR1 MNHNS, CDR2 SASEGT. This CDR3 region has 14 residues. The V gene end was trimmed by 3 bases and the J gene end by 6 bases; junction bases not matched to a gene: 4. In nucleotides, the CDR3 is TGTGCCAGCAGTGAGCGGGGGGGCCGGGATACGCAGTATTTT. Protein sequence: CASSERGGRDTQYF.